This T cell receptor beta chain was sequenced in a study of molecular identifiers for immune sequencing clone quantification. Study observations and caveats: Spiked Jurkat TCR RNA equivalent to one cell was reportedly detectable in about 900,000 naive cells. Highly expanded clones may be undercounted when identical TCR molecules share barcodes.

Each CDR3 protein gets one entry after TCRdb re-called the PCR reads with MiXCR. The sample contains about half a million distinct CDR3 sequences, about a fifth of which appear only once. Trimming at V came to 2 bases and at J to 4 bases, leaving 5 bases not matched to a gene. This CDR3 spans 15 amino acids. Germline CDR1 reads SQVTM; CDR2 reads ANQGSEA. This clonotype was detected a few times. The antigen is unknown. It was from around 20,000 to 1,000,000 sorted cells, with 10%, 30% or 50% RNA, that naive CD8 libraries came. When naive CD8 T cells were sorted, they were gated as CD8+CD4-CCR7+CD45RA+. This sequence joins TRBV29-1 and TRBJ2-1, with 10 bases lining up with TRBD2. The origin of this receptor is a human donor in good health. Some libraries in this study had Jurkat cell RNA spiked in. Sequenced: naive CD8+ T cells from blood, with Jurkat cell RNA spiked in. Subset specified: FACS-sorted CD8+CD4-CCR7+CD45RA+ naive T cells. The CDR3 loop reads CSVESSGGPYNEQFF. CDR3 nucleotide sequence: TGCAGCGTTGAATCTAGCGGGGGACCTTACAATGAGCAGTTCTTC.